One sample yielded the 23 T cell receptor beta chains listed below, sequenced in a study of cytomegalovirus exposure and HLA in healthy donors. PCR used 60 Vbeta primers and 13 Jbeta primers. TCRdb's table, derived via immunoSEQ multiplex PCR, lists solely in-frame clones and lacks some. The table shows approximately 100,000 clones, with 75% to 80% occurring only once. Sequenced: PBMCs. The source is a woman in her forties in good health and CMV-seropositive.

The rearrangement joins TRBV5-1 to TRBJ1-2, with D maybe TRBD1 (6 bases). The CDR3 contains 14 residues. In germline, CDR1 is SGHRS, CDR2 YFSETQ. V lost 5 bases and J lost 3, with 14 bases in between. CDR3 nucleotides: TGCGCCAGCAGTAAGGGGGAAGTCGACTATGGCTACACCTTC. Amino acid sequence: CASSKGEVDYGYTF.

This clone showed up just once. V is TRBV7-8 and J is TRBJ1-5; D not certain. Germline V gene sequence: CDR1 SGHVS, CDR2 FQNEAQ. This CDR3 has 14 amino acids. Trimming shortened V by 5 bases and J by 9 bases, and 17 bases separated the two germline ends. The CDR3 DNA follows: TGTGCCAGCAGCCCACGGACGGGCGAGGGGCCCCAGCATTTT. This codes for CASSPRTGEGPQHF.

This clone was counted a few times. CDR3 sequence (DNA): TGCGCCAGCAGCTCCGGCGTAGCGGGGGGGCAGGATGAGCAGTTCTTC. It yields the protein CASSSGVAGGQDEQFF. The chain employs TRBV5-1 and TRBJ2-1; 11 bases are shared with TRBD2. Germline V gives CDR1 SGHRS, CDR2 YFSETQ. This CDR3 comprises 16 residues. V was clipped by 3 bases and J by 8 bases; unmatched bases: 10.

This clone showed up just a few times. This rearrangement joins TRBV9 to TRBJ2-3; TRBD2 matches 10 bases. The CDR3 is 19 residues long. The trim removed 1 base at V and 0 bases at J, leaving 11 bases unmatched. The germline V gene has CDR1 SGDLS and CDR2 YYNGEE. CDR3 region: CASSVKTGSGGPSTDTQYF. As DNA, the CDR3 is TGTGCCAGCAGCGTAAAGACAGGTAGCGGGGGGCCGAGCACAGATACGCAGTATTTT.

This chain's CDR3 is CASSLMGGHEQFF. The CDR3 nucleotides are TGTGCCAGCAGCTTAATGGGAGGGCATGAGCAGTTCTTC. The chain uses TRBV7-9 and TRBJ2-1; the match to TRBD2 covers 7 bases. Germline loops: CDR1 SEHNR, CDR2 FQNEAQ (reference sequence). The CDR3 is 13 residues long. The junction had 3 bases not matched to a gene; V was cut back by 2 bases and J by 8 bases.

This clone was counted a single time. The rearrangement uses TRBV4-1 and TRBJ2-5; a weak D match, TRBD1 (6 bases). Per the germline V gene, CDR1 is MGHRA and CDR2 is YSYEKL. V lost 1 base, J lost 7 bases, and 19 bases lay in between. This CDR3 comprises 16 residues. The CDR3 bases are TGCGCCAGCAGCCAAGCGGACAGTACGACCCTTGGGACCCAGTACTTC. It codes for CASSQADSTTLGTQYF.

V and J are TRBV5-1 and TRBJ2-5, with 9 bases matching TRBD2. The CDR3 contains 14 residues. V was pared by 0 bases and J by 5 bases, with 2 bases of the junction left unmatched. CDR1 SGHRS and CDR2 YFSETQ come from the germline V gene. CDR3 DNA sequence: TGCGCCAGCAGCTTGGGCGGGGGGGCCGAGACCCAGTACTTC. Protein product: CASSLGGGAETQYF.

The V and J genes are TRBV7-8 and TRBJ1-2, with D tentatively TRBD1 (6 bases). From germline, CDR1 is SGHVS and CDR2 FQNEAQ. The CDR3 has 15 amino acids. The V gene lost 1 base and the J gene lost 4 bases, with 13 bases spanning the gap. CDR3 in amino acids: CASSLVGSGVYGYTF. CDR3 DNA: TGTGCCAGCAGCTTAGTAGGCTCAGGGGTCTATGGCTACACCTTC. The variable domain in full, with the rest retrieved from reference TRBV7-8 and TRBJ1-2, is GAGVSQSPRYKVAKRGQDVALRCDPISGHVSLFWYQQALGQGPEFLTYFQNEAQLDKSGLPSDRFFAERPEGSVSTLKIQRTQQEDSAVYLCASSLVGSGVYGYTFGSGTRLTVV.

This chain joins TRBV11-2 and TRBJ1-1; 8 positions agree with TRBD1. The CDR3 has 15 amino acids. With 5 bases clipped from V and 0 bases from J, the junction kept 5 bases outside the gene matches. The germline V gene encodes CDR1 SGHAT and CDR2 FQNNGV. CDR3 DNA sequence: TGTGCCAGCAGCGCCAGGGACAGGCTGAACACTGAAGCTTTCTTT. Translating it yields CASSARDRLNTEAFF. Supplemented by reference TRBV11-2 and TRBJ1-1, the full variable domain reads EAGVAQSPRYKIIEKRQSVAFWCNPISGHATLYWYQQILGQGPKLLIQFQNNGVVDDSQLPKDRFSAERLKGVDSTLKIQPAKLEDSAVYLCASSARDRLNTEAFFGQGTRLTVV.

The V and J genes are TRBV27 and TRBJ2-6; 8 bases are shared with TRBD1. V was clipped by 5 bases and J by 1 base; unmatched bases: 10. The CDR3 totals 18 residues. Germline V CDR1 and CDR2: MNHEY, SMNVEV (reference sequence). The CDR3 sequence: CASSTTLDRASGANVLTF. DNA for the CDR3: TGTGCCAGCAGTACCACCCTGGACAGGGCTTCTGGGGCCAACGTCCTGACTTTC. Full variable domain (rest looked up from reference TRBV27 and TRBJ2-6): EAQVTQNPRYLITVTGKKLTVTCSQNMNHEYMSWYRQDPGLGLRQIYYSMNVEVTDKGDVPEGYKVSRKEKRNFPLILESPSPNQTSLYFCASSTTLDRASGANVLTFGAGSRLTVL.

The rearrangement joins TRBV30 to TRBJ2-5, with D hard to call. Germline CDR1 is GTSNPN and CDR2 is SVGIG (reference sequence). CDR3 length: 13 amino acids. The V gene lost 2 bases and the J gene lost 1 base, with 8 bases spanning the gap. The CDR3: CAWSMSLQETQYF. The CDR3 DNA reads TGTGCCTGGAGTATGTCCCTCCAAGAGACCCAGTACTTC.

V usage is TRBV5-4 and J usage is TRBJ2-5, with 11 positions matching TRBD2. V shed 1 base and J 2 bases; nucleotides not matched to a gene: 1. The V gene's germline CDR1 is SGHNT and CDR2 YYREEE (reference sequence). The CDR3 consists of 15 residues. CDR3 DNA: TGTGCCAGCAGCTTGACTAGCGGGGGACAAGAGACCCAGTACTTC. Protein sequence: CASSLTSGGQETQYF. The whole variable domain, filled in from reference TRBV5-4 and TRBJ2-5, reads ETGVTQSPTHLIKTRGQQVTLRCSSQSGHNTVSWYQQALGQGPQFIFQYYREEENGRGNFPPRFSGLQFPNYSSELNVNALELDDSALYLCASSLTSGGQETQYFGPGTRLLVL.

The chain's CDR3 is CASSSKVYKSYEQYF. CDR3 DNA: TGTGCCAGCAGCTCGAAAGTGTACAAATCCTACGAGCAGTACTTC. V gene TRBV5-6 combines with J gene TRBJ2-7; D is unclear. This CDR3 has 15 residues. V was cut by 3 bases and J by 1 base, with 14 bases left in between. In germline, CDR1 is SGHDT, CDR2 YYEEEE.

This rearrangement joins TRBV5-1 to TRBJ1-2; D might be TRBD1 (5 bases). V lost 0 bases to trimming and J lost 2 bases, with 11 bases between them. Germline CDR1 reads SGHRS; CDR2 reads YFSETQ. This CDR3 has 15 residues. CDR3 in DNA: TGCGCCAGCAGCTTGGACAGGACCTTAAACTATGGCTACACCTTC. This gives the protein CASSLDRTLNYGYTF.

V and J are TRBV27 and TRBJ2-2; D ambiguous. Germline assignment: CDR1 MNHEY and CDR2 SMNVEV (reference sequence). The CDR3 runs to 15 residues. V was shortened by 1 base and J by 3 bases, with 9 bases between the two germline ends. CDR3: CASSLYLTDTGELFF. CDR3 DNA sequence: TGTGCCAGCAGTTTATACCTAACAGACACCGGGGAGCTGTTTTTT.

The V call is TRBV6-1, the J call TRBJ2-5, with 12 nucleotides matching TRBD2. Germline CDR1 MNHNS, CDR2 SASEGT. Trimming cost V 2 bases and J 7 bases; bases outside gene matches: 2. CDR3 length: 14 amino acids. In nucleotides, the CDR3 is TGTGCCAGCAGTGAACTGACTAGCGGGGGGACCCAGTACTTC. This codes for CASSELTSGGTQYF.

The J gene is TRBJ1-3, the V gene TRBV25-1; D is unclear. Looked up from germline, CDR1 is MGHDK and CDR2 is SYGVNS. The V end was cut by 4 bases, the J end by 3 bases, with 4 bases between. The CDR3 contains 12 residues. The CDR3 here is CASSVSGNTIYF. CDR3 DNA: TGTGCCAGCAGTGTCAGTGGAAACACCATATATTTT. Looking up the rest from reference TRBV25-1 and TRBJ1-3 gives the full variable domain: EADIYQTPRYLVIGTGKKITLECSQTMGHDKMYWYQQDPGMELHLIHYSYGVNSTEKGDLSSESTVSRIRTEHFPLTLESARPSHTSQYLCASSVSGNTIYFGEGSWLTVV.

V gene TRBV5-1 combines with J gene TRBJ2-2; D is undetermined. The CDR3 extends over 14 amino acids. The ends were cut back, 0 bases at V and 6 bases at J, with 9 bases in the middle. Germline V lookup: CDR1 SGHRS, CDR2 YFSETQ. The CDR3 sequence is CASSLGQIPGELFF. In DNA form, the CDR3 reads TGCGCCAGCAGCTTGGGACAAATCCCCGGGGAGCTGTTTTTT.

The chain joins TRBV30 to TRBJ2-1; 8 nucleotides agree with TRBD1. The CDR3 length is 15 residues. The J segment lost 2 bases and the V segment lost 4 bases, leaving 7 bases of the junction unmatched. CDR1 GTSNPN and CDR2 SVGIG come from the germline V gene (reference sequence). The CDR3 DNA is TGTGCCTGGACTTTATCGACAGGGGCCTACAATGAGCAGTTCTTC. Translating gives CAWTLSTGAYNEQFF. Together with reference TRBV30 and TRBJ2-1, the CDR3 gives the full variable domain: SQTIHQWPATLVQPVGSPLSLECTVEGTSNPNLYWYRQAAGRGLQLLFYSVGIGQISSEVPQNLSASRPQDRQFILSSKKLLLSDSGFYLCAWTLSTGAYNEQFFGPGTRLTVL.

The chain employs TRBV6-5 and TRBJ1-1; D uncertain. The CDR3 has 13 residues. Trimming left V 8 bases short and J 9 bases short, with 19 bases between. Germline-derived CDR1 and CDR2 are MNHEY and SVGAGI. The CDR3 loop is CASRGEEFEKAFF. The DNA for the CDR3 is TGTGCCAGCCGCGGTGAGGAATTCGAAAAAGCTTTCTTT.

This clone was seen a few times. The chain joins TRBV30 to TRBJ1-2; TRBD1 aligns across 8 bases. Trimming at V came to 2 bases and at J to 0 bases, leaving 8 bases not matched to a gene. This CDR3 contains 16 residues. Germline V gene lookup returns CDR1 GTSNPN and CDR2 SVGIG (reference sequence). As DNA, the CDR3 is TGTGCCTGGAGTAGGACAGGGCCGGCAGCTAACTATGGCTACACCTTC. As protein: CAWSRTGPAANYGYTF.

The chain recombines TRBV29-1 with TRBJ1-1; D possibly corresponds to TRBD1 (6 bases). Germline lookup yields CDR1 SQVTM and CDR2 ANQGSEA. Trimming cost V 7 bases and J 0 bases, with 12 bases left between them. The CDR3 length is 13 residues. CDR3 residues: CSAPDSLNTEAFF. Written as DNA, the CDR3 is TGCAGCGCCCCGGACAGCCTGAACACTGAAGCTTTCTTT. Complete variable domain (other parts from reference TRBV29-1 and TRBJ1-1): SAVISQKPSRDICQRGTSLTIQCQVDSQVTMMFWYRQQPGQSLTLIATANQGSEATYESGFVIDKFPISRPNLTFSTLTVSNMSPEDSSIYLCSAPDSLNTEAFFGQGTRLTVV.

This sequence joins TRBV5-4 and TRBJ2-4; 10 nucleotides line up with TRBD1. V gave up 4 bases and J gave up 1 base; unmatched junction bases: 5. Germline values: CDR1 SGHNT, CDR2 YYREEE (reference sequence). The CDR3 covers 16 residues. This CDR3 reads CASSTGQGIAKNIQYF. CDR3 bases: TGTGCCAGCAGCACGGGACAGGGGATTGCCAAAAACATTCAGTACTTC. The entire variable domain, with the rest obtained from reference TRBV5-4 and TRBJ2-4, is as follows: ETGVTQSPTHLIKTRGQQVTLRCSSQSGHNTVSWYQQALGQGPQFIFQYYREEENGRGNFPPRFSGLQFPNYSSELNVNALELDDSALYLCASSTGQGIAKNIQYFGAGTRLSVL.